The source of this T cell receptor beta chain is a study of blood T cell repertoires in COVID-19. As originally analysed: Nucleated cell counts were estimated from reference gene primer amplification. Method: immunoSEQ multiplex PCR; TCRdb's copy keeps in-frame clones and lacks some. V, J and clone size are those of that table, while D and trimming were read from the DNA. In the table there are approximately 230,000 clones, 88% of which are singletons. The J segment lost 0 bases and the V segment lost 4 bases, leaving 5 bases of the junction unmatched. Germline V gene lookup returns CDR1 MNHEY and CDR2 SVGEGT. The CDR3 covers 15 residues.

The origin of this receptor is an elderly man with acute or convalescent COVID-19. The chain combines TRBV6-2 or TRBV6-3 with TRBJ1-1, with 7 nucleotides matching TRBD1. Material: peripheral blood. The CDR3 loop is CASSSTGLMNTEAFF. The CDR3 DNA reads TGTGCCAGCAGTTCGACAGGGTTGATGAACACTGAAGCTTTCTTT.